This TCR beta chain came from a study of yellow fever vaccine responses in identical twins. Study-wide results and limits: Vaccine-induced T cell responses in twins were reportedly observed to appear partly convergent, partly personalized.

Notes on this clonotype: Its antigen is unidentified.

The CDR3 sequence is 12 residues long. The germline V and J ends were trimmed by 2 bases and 4 bases, with 5 bases remaining between them. CDR1 and CDR2 from the germline V gene are ENHRY and SYGVKD. MiXCR, run by TCRdb on the RT-PCR reads, gives a single entry per CDR3 protein. The data contain approximately 32,000 distinct CDR3 sequences, roughly three fifths of them singletons. The sample was T cells from blood (PBMCs), unsorted or a sorted subset (not recorded which), taken before or after yellow fever vaccination (not recorded which). This sequence was found in a woman between 18 and 29 years old who received the yellow fever vaccine. This chain links TRBV10-3 with TRBJ1-2; D is uncertain. The CDR3 is CAISETTYGYTF. In DNA, the CDR3 is TGTGCCATCAGTGAGACAACCTATGGCTACACCTTC.